These T cell receptor beta chains were read from a single sample in a study of blood T cell repertoires in COVID-19. Data came from immunoSEQ multiplex PCR; TCRdb stores just in-frame clones and leaves some out. The data contain approximately 350,000 clones, approximately 92% of them singletons. The sample was PBMCs or T cells enriched from blood (not recorded which). These receptors were taken from a man aged 18-30 years who had recovered from COVID-19. CDR3s include the opening cysteine and the closing phenylalanine or tryptophan.

TRBV19,TRBJ1-3,CASWDRPSGNTIYF
TRBV20-1,TRBJ1-5,CSAGRNQPQHF
TRBV6-5,TRBJ2-7,CASSPGTGRYEQYF
TRBV2,TRBJ1-5,CASNFQDRVFVGNQPQHF
TRBV28,TRBJ1-2,CASSPYSRSLYGYTF
TRBV4-2,TRBJ2-3,CASGLTSGSTDTQYF
TRBV19,TRBJ1-4,CASSLSAGGEKLFF
TRBV10-3,TRBJ1-6,CAISVTGGAGSPLHF
TRBV7-9,TRBJ2-5,CASSLLPGIEETQYF
TRBV11-2,TRBJ1-6,CASSLVVRDSPLHF
TRBV5-1,TRBJ2-2,CASSYTPGTGAGELFF
TRBV3-1/TRBV3-2,TRBJ2-7,CASSQAGLVLTTSYEQYF
TRBV27,TRBJ2-7,CASGELAGPYYEQYF
TRBV18,TRBJ2-1,CASSSNGLDRGEQFF
TRBV7-3,TRBJ2-3,CASSFTGTSSIDTQYF
TRBV6-1,TRBJ2-3,CASSEGATGVSTDTQYF
TRBV7-9,TRBJ1-1,CASSLGGWGEAFF
TRBV7-9,TRBJ1-1,CASSWGQPEAFF
TRBV4-1,TRBJ2-1,CASSHTPGRDNEQFF
TRBV4-3,TRBJ1-4,CASSQAPRGTNEKLFF
TRBV1,TRBJ2-3,CTSSQVSPTSDFNTDTQYF
TRBV4-1,TRBJ1-5,CASSQGSRGLGQPQHF
TRBV18,TRBJ1-1,CASSPNPGANTEAFF
TRBV11-3,TRBJ2-1,CASSKGLAGGDEQFF
TRBV29-1,TRBJ1-1,CSVPPGQELEAFF
TRBV9,TRBJ2-3,CASSVGRSSTDTQYF
TRBV6-1,TRBJ1-2,CASSEQGAYGYTF
TRBV4-1,TRBJ1-1,CASSQEGAAAEAFF
TRBV2,TRBJ1-2,CASSESGNYGYTF
TRBV21-1,TRBJ2-7,CASGGGQGIYEQYF
TRBV19,TRBJ1-5,CASSTHRGSIQPQHF
TRBV5-1,TRBJ2-2,CASISANTGELFF
TRBV28,TRBJ2-2,CASWDRSGTGELFF
TRBV6-6,TRBJ2-3,CASSPPSGRGPPGTQYF
TRBV7-9,TRBJ1-4,CASSLWLAAAGEKLFF
TRBV10-3,TRBJ2-1,CAISESQWVAGGVNEQFF
TRBV28,TRBJ1-1,CATRSHTEAFF
TRBV6-1,TRBJ1-5,CASSYLGVGQPQHF
TRBV7-6,TRBJ1-1,CASSLNYMNTEAFF
TRBV5-6,TRBJ1-6,CASSLSDRTRGPLHF
TRBV6-5,TRBJ1-1,CASSYSRALHTEAFF
TRBV27,TRBJ2-7,CASSSTGVYEQYF